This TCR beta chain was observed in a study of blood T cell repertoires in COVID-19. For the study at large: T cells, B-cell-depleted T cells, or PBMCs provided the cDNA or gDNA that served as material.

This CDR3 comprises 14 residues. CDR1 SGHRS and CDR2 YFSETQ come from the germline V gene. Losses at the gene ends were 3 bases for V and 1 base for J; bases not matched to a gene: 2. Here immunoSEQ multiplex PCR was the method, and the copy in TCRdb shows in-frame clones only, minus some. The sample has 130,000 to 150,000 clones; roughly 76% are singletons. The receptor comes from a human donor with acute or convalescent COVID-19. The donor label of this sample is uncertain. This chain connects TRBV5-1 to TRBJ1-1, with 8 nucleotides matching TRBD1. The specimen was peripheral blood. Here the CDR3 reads CASSSGTGNTEAFF. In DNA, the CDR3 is TGCGCCAGCAGCTCTGGGACAGGGAACACTGAAGCTTTCTTT.